This note documents a single TCR beta chain sequence. The CDR3 consists of 13 residues. The germline CDR1 and CDR2 sequences are KGHSH and LQKENI. Losses at the gene ends were 3 bases for V and 8 bases for J; bases not matched to a gene: 5. The sample belongs to a study of glioma-infiltrating T cells after dendritic cell vaccination. Documented time point: after dendritic cell vaccination, including at tumor progression/relapse. Data came from immunoSEQ multiplex PCR; TCRdb stores just in-frame clones and leaves some out. The sample holds more than 9,000 clones, about 80% seen once. The input for sequencing was blood, taken after dendritic cell vaccination. The clonotype was recovered from a human donor with glioblastoma. The chain links TRBV18 to TRBJ1-2, with 8 bases lining up with TRBD1. Here the CDR3 reads CASSPQGASGYTF. The CDR3 region has the DNA TGTGCCAGCTCACCTCAGGGGGCCAGCGGCTACACCTTC.